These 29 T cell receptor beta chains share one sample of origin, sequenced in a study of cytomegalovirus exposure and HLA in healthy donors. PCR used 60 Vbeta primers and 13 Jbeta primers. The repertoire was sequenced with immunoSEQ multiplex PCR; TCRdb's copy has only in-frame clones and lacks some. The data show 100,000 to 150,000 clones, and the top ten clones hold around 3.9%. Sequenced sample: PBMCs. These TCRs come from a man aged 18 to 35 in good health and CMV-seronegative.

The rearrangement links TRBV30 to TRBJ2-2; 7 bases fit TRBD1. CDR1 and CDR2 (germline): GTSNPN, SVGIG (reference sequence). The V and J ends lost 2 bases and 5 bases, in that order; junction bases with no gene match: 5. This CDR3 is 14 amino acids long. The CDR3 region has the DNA TGTGCCTGGAGTCCACAGGGGTGGACCGGGGAGCTGTTTTTT. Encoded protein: CAWSPQGWTGELFF.

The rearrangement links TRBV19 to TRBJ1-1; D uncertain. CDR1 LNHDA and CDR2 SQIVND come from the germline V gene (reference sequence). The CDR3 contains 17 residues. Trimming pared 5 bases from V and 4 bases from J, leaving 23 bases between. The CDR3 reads CASSGVSGMYRSTEAFF. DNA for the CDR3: TGTGCCAGTAGTGGTGTTTCGGGAATGTATAGGAGCACTGAAGCTTTCTTT. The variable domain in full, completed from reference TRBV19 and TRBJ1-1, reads DGGITQSPKYLFRKEGQNVTLSCEQNLNHDAMYWYRQDPGQGLRLIYYSQIVNDFQKGDIAEGYSVSREKKESFPLTVTSAQKNPTAFYLCASSGVSGMYRSTEAFFGQGTRLTVV.

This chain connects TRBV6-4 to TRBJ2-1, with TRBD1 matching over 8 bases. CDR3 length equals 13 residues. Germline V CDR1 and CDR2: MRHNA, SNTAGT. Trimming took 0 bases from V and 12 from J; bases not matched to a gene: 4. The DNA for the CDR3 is TGTGCCAGCAGTGACTCTGGACAGGGTGGGCAGTTCTTC. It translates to CASSDSGQGGQFF.

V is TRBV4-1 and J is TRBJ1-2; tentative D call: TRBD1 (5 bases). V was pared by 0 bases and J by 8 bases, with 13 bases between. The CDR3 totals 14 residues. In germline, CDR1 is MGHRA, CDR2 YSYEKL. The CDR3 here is CASSQEGARVGYTF. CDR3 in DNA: TGCGCCAGCAGCCAAGAAGGGGCCCGGGTGGGCTACACCTTC.

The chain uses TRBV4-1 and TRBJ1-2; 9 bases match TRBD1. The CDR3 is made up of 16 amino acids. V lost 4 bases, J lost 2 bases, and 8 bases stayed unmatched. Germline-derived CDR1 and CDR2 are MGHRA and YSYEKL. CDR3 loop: CASSLLRGTGNYGYTF. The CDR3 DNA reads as TGCGCCAGCAGCCTCTTAAGGGGGACAGGGAACTATGGCTACACCTTC.

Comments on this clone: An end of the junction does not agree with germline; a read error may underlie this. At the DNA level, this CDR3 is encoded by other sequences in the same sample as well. The CDR3 coding sequence is TGTGCCACCAGCAGACTGGGGACAGGGGGTGAAAAGCTGTTTTTT. This encodes CATSRLGTGGEKLFF. The chain is built from TRBV15 and TRBJ1-4; 11 bases match TRBD1. Germline loops: CDR1 LNHNV, CDR2 YYDKDF (reference sequence). This CDR3 comprises 15 residues.

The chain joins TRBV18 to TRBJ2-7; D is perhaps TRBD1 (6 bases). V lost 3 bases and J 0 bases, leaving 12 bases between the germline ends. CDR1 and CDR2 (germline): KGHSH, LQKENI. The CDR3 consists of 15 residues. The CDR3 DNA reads TGTGCCAGCTCACCGGGACAAAGATCCTCCTACGAGCAGTACTTC. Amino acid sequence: CASSPGQRSSYEQYF.

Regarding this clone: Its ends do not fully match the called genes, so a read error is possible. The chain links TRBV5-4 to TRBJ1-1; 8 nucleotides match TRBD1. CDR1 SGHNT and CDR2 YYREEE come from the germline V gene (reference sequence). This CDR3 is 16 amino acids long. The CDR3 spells CASSPDRGNLNTETFF. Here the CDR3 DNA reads TGTGCCAGCAGTCCCGACAGGGGAAATCTGAACACTGAAACTTTCTTT.

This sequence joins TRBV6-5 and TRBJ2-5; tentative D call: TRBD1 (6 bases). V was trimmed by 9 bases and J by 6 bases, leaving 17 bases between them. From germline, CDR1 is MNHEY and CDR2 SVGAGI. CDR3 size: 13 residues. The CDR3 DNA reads TGTGCCAGTAGGGGGTCTTATTCGCAGACCCAGTACTTC. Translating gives CASRGSYSQTQYF.

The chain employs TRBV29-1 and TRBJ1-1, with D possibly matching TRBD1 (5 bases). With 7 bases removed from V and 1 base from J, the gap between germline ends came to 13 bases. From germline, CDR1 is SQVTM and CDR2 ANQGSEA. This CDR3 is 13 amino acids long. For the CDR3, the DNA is TGCAGCGGCACTCGGGGGTCGAACACTGAAGCTTTCTTT. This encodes CSGTRGSNTEAFF.

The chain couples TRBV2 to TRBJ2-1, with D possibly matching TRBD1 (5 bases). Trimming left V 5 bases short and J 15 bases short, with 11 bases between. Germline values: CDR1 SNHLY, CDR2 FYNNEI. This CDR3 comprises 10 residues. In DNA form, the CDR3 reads TGTGCCAGCAGTAGACAGAGTCCGTTCTTC. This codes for CASSRQSPFF.

This CDR3 is CASSLVAGDGYTF. As DNA, the CDR3 is TGTGCCAGCAGCTTAGTGGCAGGGGATGGCTACACCTTC. The chain uses TRBV11-2 and TRBJ1-2; possibly TRBD1 for D (6 bases). The CDR3 extends over 13 amino acids. Trimming stripped 1 base from V and 6 bases from J, with 9 bases between. The V gene's germline CDR1 is SGHAT and CDR2 FQNNGV.

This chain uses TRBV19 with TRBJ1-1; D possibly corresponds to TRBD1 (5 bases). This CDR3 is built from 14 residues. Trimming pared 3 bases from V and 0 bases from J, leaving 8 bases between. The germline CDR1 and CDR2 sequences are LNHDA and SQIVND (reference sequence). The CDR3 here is CASSMARVNTEAFF. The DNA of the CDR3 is TGTGCCAGTAGTATGGCCAGGGTGAACACTGAAGCTTTCTTT.

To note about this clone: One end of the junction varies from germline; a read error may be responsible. CDR3 amino acids: CAGYSGGVFNF. DNA of the CDR3: TGTGCCGGGTATAGCGGGGGGGTTTTTAACTTC. V gene TRBV30 combines with J gene TRBJ2-5; TRBD2 matches at 11 bases. The germline gives CDR1 GTSNPN, CDR2 SVGIG (reference sequence). The CDR3 covers 11 residues.

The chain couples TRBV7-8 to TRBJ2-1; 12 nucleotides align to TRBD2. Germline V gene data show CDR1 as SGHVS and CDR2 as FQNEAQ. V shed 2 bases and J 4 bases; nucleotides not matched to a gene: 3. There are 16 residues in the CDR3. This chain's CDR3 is CASSLLAGGRYNEQFF. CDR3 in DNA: TGTGCCAGCAGCTTACTAGCGGGAGGGAGATACAATGAGCAGTTCTTC.

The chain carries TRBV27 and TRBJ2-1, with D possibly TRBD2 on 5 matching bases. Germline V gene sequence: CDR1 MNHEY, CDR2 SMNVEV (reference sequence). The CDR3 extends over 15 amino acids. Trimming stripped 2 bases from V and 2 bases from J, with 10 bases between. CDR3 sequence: CASSLGRAPYNEQFF. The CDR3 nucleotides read TGTGCCAGCAGTTTAGGGCGGGCGCCCTACAATGAGCAGTTCTTC.

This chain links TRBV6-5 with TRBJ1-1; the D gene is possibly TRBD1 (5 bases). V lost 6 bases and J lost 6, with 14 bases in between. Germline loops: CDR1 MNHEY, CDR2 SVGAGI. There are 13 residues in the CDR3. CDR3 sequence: CASSLGQIPEAFF. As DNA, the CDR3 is TGTGCCAGCAGCTTAGGACAAATACCTGAAGCTTTCTTT.

The CDR3 protein is CASSRDYEQYF. DNA for the CDR3: TGTGCCAGCTCCCGGGACTACGAGCAGTACTTC. The chain joins TRBV18 to TRBJ2-7; a weak D match, TRBD2 (5 bases). Trimming left V 6 bases short and J 3 bases short, with 6 bases between. This CDR3 contains 11 residues. CDR1 and CDR2 (germline): KGHSH, LQKENI.

The CDR3 bases are TGTGCCAGCAGCCCCCGTGGGACAGCCAATTCACCCCTCCACTTT. Protein: CASSPRGTANSPLHF. J is TRBJ1-6 and V is TRBV7-2; 7 positions match TRBD1. This CDR3 comprises 15 residues. With V trimmed by 5 bases and J by 7 bases, 8 bases remained unmatched. Per germline, CDR1 SGHTA and CDR2 FQGNSA.

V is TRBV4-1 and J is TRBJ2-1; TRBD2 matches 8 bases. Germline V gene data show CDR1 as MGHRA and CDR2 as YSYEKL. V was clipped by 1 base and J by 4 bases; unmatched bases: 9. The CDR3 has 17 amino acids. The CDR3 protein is CASSQGSAGVSYNEQFF. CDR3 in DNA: TGCGCCAGCAGCCAAGGTTCAGCGGGGGTTAGTTACAATGAGCAGTTCTTC.

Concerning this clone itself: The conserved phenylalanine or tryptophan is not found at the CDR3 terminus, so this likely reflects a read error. The CDR3 nucleotides are TGTGCCAGTACCCCGACAGTGAACACTGAAGCTTTCTCT. This translates into CASTPTVNTEAFS. This rearrangement joins TRBV19 to TRBJ1-1; a possible D gene is TRBD1 (5 bases). The CDR3 extends over 13 amino acids. CDR1 is LNHDA and CDR2 is SQIVND in the germline V gene (reference sequence). Trimming left V 7 bases short and J 0 bases short, with 9 bases between.

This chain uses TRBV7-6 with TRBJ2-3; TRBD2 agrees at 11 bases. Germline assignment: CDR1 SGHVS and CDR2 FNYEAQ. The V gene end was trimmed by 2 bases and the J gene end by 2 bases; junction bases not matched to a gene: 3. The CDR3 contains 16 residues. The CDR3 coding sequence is TGTGCCAGCAGCTTACTAGCGGGGGGCCCCACAGATACGCAGTATTTT. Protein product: CASSLLAGGPTDTQYF.

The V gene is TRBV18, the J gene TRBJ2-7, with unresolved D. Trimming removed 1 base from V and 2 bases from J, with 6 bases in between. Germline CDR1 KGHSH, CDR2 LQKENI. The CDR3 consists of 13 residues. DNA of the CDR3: TGTGCCAGCTCACCACTGACAACCTACGAGCAGTACTTC. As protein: CASSPLTTYEQYF.

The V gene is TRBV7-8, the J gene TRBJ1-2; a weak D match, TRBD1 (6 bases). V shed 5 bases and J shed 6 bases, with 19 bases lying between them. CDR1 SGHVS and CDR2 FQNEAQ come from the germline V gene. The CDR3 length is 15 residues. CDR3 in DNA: TGTGCCAGCAGCGAAACGAACCGGGACACAGATGGCTACACCTTC. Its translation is CASSETNRDTDGYTF.

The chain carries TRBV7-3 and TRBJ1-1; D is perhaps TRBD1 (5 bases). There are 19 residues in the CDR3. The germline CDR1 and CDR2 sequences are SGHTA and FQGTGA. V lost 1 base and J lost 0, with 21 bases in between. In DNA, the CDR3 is TGTGCCAGCAGCTTAAGTCGGTTGAGGAGGGACGGTATGAACACTGAAGCTTTCTTT. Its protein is CASSLSRLRRDGMNTEAFF.

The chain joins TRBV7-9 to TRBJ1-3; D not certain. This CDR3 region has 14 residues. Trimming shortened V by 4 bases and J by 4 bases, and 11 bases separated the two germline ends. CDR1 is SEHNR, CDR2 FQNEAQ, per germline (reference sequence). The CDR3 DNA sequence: TGTGCCAGCAGCTCCGGGGTTCACGGAAACACCATATATTTT. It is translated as CASSSGVHGNTIYF.

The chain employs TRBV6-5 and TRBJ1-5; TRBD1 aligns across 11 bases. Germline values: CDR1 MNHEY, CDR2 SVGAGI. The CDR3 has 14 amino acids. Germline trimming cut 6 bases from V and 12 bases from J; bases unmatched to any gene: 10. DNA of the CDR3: TGTGCCAGCAGACCGGACAGGGGGCCCAACTTCCAGCATTTT. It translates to CASRPDRGPNFQHF.

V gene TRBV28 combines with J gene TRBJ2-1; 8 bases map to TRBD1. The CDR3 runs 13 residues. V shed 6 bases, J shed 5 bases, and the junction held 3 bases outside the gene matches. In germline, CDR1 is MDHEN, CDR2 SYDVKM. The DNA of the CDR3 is TGTGCCAGCAGGTTGACAGGGGACAATGAGCAGTTCTTC. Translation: CASRLTGDNEQFF.

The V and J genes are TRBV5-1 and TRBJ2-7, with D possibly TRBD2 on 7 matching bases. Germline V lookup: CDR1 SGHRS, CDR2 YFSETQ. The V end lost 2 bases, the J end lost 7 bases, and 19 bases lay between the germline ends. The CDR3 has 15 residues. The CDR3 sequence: CASSFHFGGGQEQYF. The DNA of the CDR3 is TGCGCCAGCAGCTTCCACTTTGGGGGGGGCCAAGAGCAGTACTTC. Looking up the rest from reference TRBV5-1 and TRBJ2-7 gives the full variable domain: KAGVTQTPRYLIKTRGQQVTLSCSPISGHRSVSWYQQTPGQGLQFLFEYFSETQRNKGNFPGRFSGRQFSNSRSEMNVSTLELGDSALYLCASSFHFGGGQEQYFGPGTRLTVT.